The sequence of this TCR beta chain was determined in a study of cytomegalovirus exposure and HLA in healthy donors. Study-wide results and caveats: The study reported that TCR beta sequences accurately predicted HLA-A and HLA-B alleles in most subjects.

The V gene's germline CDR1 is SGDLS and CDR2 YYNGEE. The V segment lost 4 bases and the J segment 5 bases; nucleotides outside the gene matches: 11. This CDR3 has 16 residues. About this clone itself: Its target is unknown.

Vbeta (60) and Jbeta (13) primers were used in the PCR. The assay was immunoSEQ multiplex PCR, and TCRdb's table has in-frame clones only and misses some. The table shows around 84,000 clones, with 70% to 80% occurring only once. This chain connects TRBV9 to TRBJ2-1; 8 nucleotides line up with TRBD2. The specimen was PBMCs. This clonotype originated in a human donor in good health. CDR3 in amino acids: CASSPRGGHGDNEQFF. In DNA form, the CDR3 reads TGTGCCAGCAGCCCTCGGGGGGGGCATGGGGACAATGAGCAGTTCTTC.